These T cell receptor beta chains were read from a single sample in a study of T cells in Graves' hyperthyroidism and ophthalmopathy. From the multiplex PCR reads, TCRdb called clonotypes with MiXCR, one entry per CDR3 protein. The sample shows about 840,000 distinct CDR3 sequences, over 35% of them seen only once. Sequenced material: blood. These TCRs come from a man younger than 30 with Graves' hyperthyroidism. CDR3s include the opening cysteine and the closing phenylalanine or tryptophan. D genes are given only for firm matches. Clone size is shown for a subset of rows, as once, few, many or a class of expanded clone.

V gene	J gene	clone size	D gene	CDR3 DNA	CDR3 protein
TRBV2	TRBJ1-1	NA	NA	TGTGCCAGCAGGGTCCGGGGGGTTGAAGCTTTCTTT	CASRVRGVEAFF
TRBV29-1	TRBJ1-2	NA	NA	TGCAGCGTTGCCGGGGGGGTAGGCTACACCTTC	CSVAGGVGYTF
TRBV28	TRBJ1-2	NA	NA	TGTGCCAGCAGTTTTTCGGGATCAGGGTATGGCTACACCTTC	CASSFSGSGYGYTF
TRBV12-3/TRBV12-4	TRBJ2-2	NA	TRBD2	TGTGCCAGCAGTACGGGGCGGGGGTTCGGGGAGCTGTTTTTT	CASSTGRGFGELFF
TRBV6-1	TRBJ1-2	NA	TRBD1	TGTGCCAGCGATTTGGAACAGGGGGCGCTTAGCTACACCTTC	CASDLEQGALSYTF
TRBV6-1	TRBJ2-5	NA	NA	TGTGCCAGCAGTGAACAGCAAAGCCAAGAGACCCAGTACTTC	CASSEQQSQETQYF
TRBV7-9	TRBJ2-7	many	NA	TGTGCCAGCATCAAGGGGGGACGGGCGGTCGGGGAGCAGTACTTC	CASIKGGRAVGEQYF
TRBV7-9	TRBJ1-1	NA	NA	TGTGCCAGCCCGGACAAGACTGAGGCTTTCTTT	CASPDKTEAFF
TRBV6-1	TRBJ2-6	few	NA	TGTGCCAGCAGTGAATGGGGCGGATCTCTGGGGGCCAACGTCCTGACTTTC	CASSEWGGSLGANVLTF
TRBV5-8	TRBJ1-4	NA	TRBD1	TGTGCCAGCGGCCACAGGGGTTCGAGTGAAAAACTGTTTTTT	CASGHRGSSEKLFF
TRBV7-4	TRBJ2-2	NA	NA	TGTGCCAGCAGCTTACAGGGACTTCGGATGGGCGGGGAGCTGTTTTTT	CASSLQGLRMGGELFF